The clone carrying this T cell receptor beta chain has at least ten counts. Its antigen is unknown. V was clipped by 5 bases and J by 1 base; unmatched bases: 9. CDR1 MNHNS and CDR2 SASEGT come from the germline V gene. The CDR3 is made up of 17 amino acids. The source of the sample is a study of glioma-infiltrating T cells. General study results and limits: Above-expected tissue-blood divergence occurred in all gliomas, most in low-grade ones. Tissue and blood shared very few CDR3 sequences.

TCR alpha and beta CDR3 regions were amplified from RNA using iRepertoire nested multiplex PCR. Tissue mRNA or PBMC total RNA, roughly 90-450 ng, went into one-step reverse transcription and amplification. TCRdb passed the multiplex PCR reads through MiXCR, listing each CDR3 protein once. The sample contains more than 85,000 distinct CDR3 sequences, 25% to 30% of which appear only once. This TCR came from a human donor with low-grade glioma or glioblastoma, undergoing nonglioma brain surgery, or in good health (not recorded which). The sample consisted of glioma tissue, nonneoplastic brain tissue, or PBMCs (not recorded which). The V call is TRBV6-1, the J call TRBJ1-5; TRBD1 matches 9 bases. The CDR3 nucleotides are TGTGCCAGCAGTTCCCTCCCTGGGACAGGGAGCAATCAGCCCCAGCATTTT. Translated, it gives CASSSLPGTGSNQPQHF.